These 25 T cell receptor beta chains originate from one sample sequenced in a study of long-term antiretroviral therapy in people with HIV (dated by TCRdb to between 2020 and 2023). Sequencing of the TRB variable region was done with the immunoSEQ hsTCRB v3.0 assay at survey level resolution. Not all clones reach the TCRdb copy of this immuneACCESS table, which keeps in-frame sequences only. Checked studies attribute under half of the gap to unresolved V genes and leave the rest unexplained. Recorded for this sample are 13,000 or so clones; more than 80% of them occurred a single time. 13% of the sample lies in the top ten. This specimen consisted of unsorted PBMCs, obtained 3.2 years before starting antiretroviral therapy. The source is a man in his forties with HIV.

This rearrangement joins TRBV9 to TRBJ2-3; possibly TRBD2 for D (6 bases). Germline CDR1 reads SGDLS; CDR2 reads YYNGEE. Trimming took off 0 bases at V and 2 bases at J, with 13 bases between the two ends. The CDR3 extends over 16 amino acids. In DNA form, the CDR3 reads TGTGCCAGCAGCGTAGGCGGGGTGCCTACCACAGATACGCAGTATTTT. Its translation is CASSVGGVPTTDTQYF.

The chain links TRBV29-1 to TRBJ1-2; D remains ambiguous. Germline CDR1 is SQVTM and CDR2 is ANQGSEA. The CDR3 is made up of 16 amino acids. Trimming left V 4 bases short and J 2 bases short, with 20 bases between. The CDR3 nucleotides are TGCAGCGTTGGGAGACAATTTGAGGTACCGAACTATGGCTACACCTTC. Encoded protein: CSVGRQFEVPNYGYTF.

On this clone: A much bigger clone sits one base away, suggesting this may be a read error. The same CDR3 arises from other DNA sequences in this sample as well. The gene calls are TRBV6-1 and TRBJ2-7; D is ambiguous. CDR3 size: 15 residues. Germline values: CDR1 MNHNS, CDR2 SASEGT. The CDR3 loop reads CASSVDITASYEQYF. CDR3 bases: TGTGCCAGCAGTGTTGACATCACAGCCTCCTATGAGCAGTACTTC.

This sequence joins TRBV5-1 and TRBJ2-1, with 7 bases matching TRBD1. The CDR3 contains 16 residues. CDR1 and CDR2 from the germline V gene are SGHRS and YFSETQ. V gave up 4 bases and J gave up 5 bases; unmatched junction bases: 12. The CDR3 bases are TGCGCCAGCAGCCCCGTTGGAGGACAGGCTAACAATGAGCAGTTCTTC. It is translated as CASSPVGGQANNEQFF.

The V gene is TRBV5-1, the J gene TRBJ1-1; D may be TRBD1 (6 bases). V lost 4 bases to trimming and J lost 7 bases, with 23 bases between them. CDR3 length equals 16 residues. Germline CDR1 SGHRS, CDR2 YFSETQ. This CDR3 is CASSPGGQLPVREAFF. The CDR3, as DNA: TGCGCCAGCAGCCCTGGCGGACAGCTACCTGTCCGTGAAGCTTTCTTT.

This clone has more than one count but fewer than ten. V gene TRBV5-6 combines with J gene TRBJ1-2; D gene ambiguous. Trimming pared 2 bases from V and 5 bases from J, leaving 28 bases between. This CDR3 region has 19 residues. The germline CDR1 and CDR2 sequences are SGHDT and YYEEEE. The CDR3 region has the DNA TGTGCCAGCAGCTTCCCTGTTAGGACGAGCGATCGGTTGCTTTATGGCTACACCTTC. As protein: CASSFPVRTSDRLLYGYTF.

This sequence joins TRBV18 and TRBJ1-1; no clear D. This CDR3 comprises 13 residues. Trimming shortened V by 4 bases and J by 0 bases, and 6 bases separated the two germline ends. CDR1 is KGHSH and CDR2 is LQKENI in the germline V gene. CDR3 nucleotide sequence: TGTGCCAGCTCACTTAAGATGAACACTGAAGCTTTCTTT. Protein product: CASSLKMNTEAFF.

The V gene is TRBV6-5, the J gene TRBJ1-2; weak D call: TRBD1 (5 bases). From germline, CDR1 is MNHEY and CDR2 SVGAGI. The CDR3 loop spans 13 amino acids. V lost 7 bases and J 7 bases, leaving 16 bases between the germline ends. The CDR3 reads CASTHGAGGGYTF. Here the CDR3 DNA reads TGTGCCAGCACCCACGGGGCAGGTGGTGGCTACACCTTC.

The chain links TRBV5-8 to TRBJ1-2; D call uncertain. Trimming cost V 3 bases and J 2 bases, with 8 bases left between them. CDR1 SGHTS and CDR2 YDEGEE come from the germline V gene. The CDR3 loop spans 13 amino acids. The CDR3 DNA reads TGTGCCAGCAGCTGGGGAGGCAACTATGGCTACACCTTC. Encoded protein: CASSWGGNYGYTF. The full variable domain, in which reference TRBV5-8 and TRBJ1-2 provide the parts outside the CDR3, is EAGVTQSPTHLIKTRGQQATLRCSPISGHTSVYWYQQALGLGLQFLLWYDEGEERNRGNFPPRFSGRQFPNYSSELNVNALELEDSALYLCASSWGGNYGYTFGSGTRLTVV.

The V call is TRBV5-1, the J call TRBJ2-5, with 10 positions matching TRBD1. With 7 bases clipped from V and 2 bases from J, the junction kept 8 bases outside the gene matches. The germline V gene has CDR1 SGHRS and CDR2 YFSETQ. This CDR3 spans 15 amino acids. The CDR3 spells CASRDGQGGQETQYF. DNA of the CDR3: TGCGCCAGCCGGGATGGACAGGGGGGGCAAGAGACCCAGTACTTC.

This clone showed up just a few times. The chain is built from TRBV11-3 and TRBJ2-1; D remains unclear. CDR1 and CDR2 from the germline V gene are SGHNT and YENEEA. V dropped 5 bases and J dropped 9 bases, with 8 bases sitting between them. This CDR3 spans 11 amino acids. This chain's CDR3 is CASSAPFEQFF. In DNA form, the CDR3 reads TGTGCCAGCAGCGCCCCTTTTGAGCAGTTCTTC.

The V call is TRBV6-5, the J call TRBJ1-1; unclear D gene. The length of the CDR3 is 13 residues. Trimming cost V 0 bases and J 3 bases, with 5 bases left between them. Germline V gene sequence: CDR1 MNHEY, CDR2 SVGAGI. The CDR3 nucleotides are TGTGCCAGCAGTTACTCTCGGTACACTGAAGCTTTCTTT. This sequence encodes CASSYSRYTEAFF.

The gene calls are TRBV5-1 and TRBJ1-5; 9 positions agree with TRBD1. Germline CDR1 SGHRS, CDR2 YFSETQ. J gave up 4 bases and V 0 bases, and 2 bases lay outside the gene matches. The CDR3 runs to 15 residues. The CDR3 is CASSLDGTGNQPQHF. The CDR3 nucleotides are TGCGCCAGCAGCTTGGATGGGACAGGGAATCAGCCCCAGCATTTT.

This chain joins TRBV27 and TRBJ2-2, with 9 positions matching TRBD1. The V segment lost 6 bases and the J segment 2 bases; nucleotides outside the gene matches: 4. The V gene's germline CDR1 is MNHEY and CDR2 SMNVEV (reference sequence). The CDR3 covers 15 residues. The CDR3: CASSRDRDNTGELFF. CDR3 in DNA: TGTGCCAGCAGCCGGGACAGGGATAACACCGGGGAGCTGTTTTTT.

The chain employs TRBV10-2 and TRBJ2-1, with D uncertain. Trimming stripped 6 bases from V and 10 bases from J, with 13 bases between. This CDR3 is built from 12 residues. Germline CDR1 WSHSY, CDR2 SAAADI. The chain's CDR3 is CASRGWANEQFF. The CDR3 DNA sequence: TGCGCCAGCAGAGGCTGGGCCAACGAGCAGTTCTTC.

CDR3 loop: CASSLRTSGTGELFF. In DNA form, the CDR3 reads TGTGCCAGCAGTTTACGGACTAGTGGCACCGGGGAGCTGTTTTTT. The chain carries TRBV27 and TRBJ2-2; TRBD2 matches 7 bases. Germline CDR1 and CDR2: MNHEY and SMNVEV (reference sequence). This CDR3 region has 15 residues. V lost 2 bases to trimming and J lost 4 bases; unmatched junction nucleotides: 4.

V is TRBV10-1 and J is TRBJ1-5; 7 bases are a match to TRBD1. J gave up 2 bases and V 4 bases, and 11 bases lay outside the gene matches. CDR1 is WNHNN, CDR2 SYGVQD, per germline (reference sequence). This CDR3 has 17 residues. CDR3 bases: TGCGCCAGCAGTGTGAAGGGGGCGAGATGGGGCAATCAGCCCCAGCATTTT. Protein product: CASSVKGARWGNQPQHF.

This chain joins TRBV15 and TRBJ1-6, with TRBD1 matching 7 bases. This CDR3 has 15 amino acids. V lost 3 bases, J lost 7 bases, and 6 bases stayed unmatched. Germline lookup yields CDR1 LNHNV and CDR2 YYDKDF (reference sequence). The CDR3 sequence is CATSSHRGRNSPLHF. For the CDR3, the DNA is TGTGCCACCAGCAGCCACAGGGGTAGGAATTCACCCCTCCACTTT.

CDR3 in DNA: TGTGCCAGCAGCCAGGGACTCGCGAGCTCCTACGAGCAGTACTTC. It translates to CASSQGLASSYEQYF. This chain joins TRBV13 and TRBJ2-7, with D possibly TRBD2 on 6 matching bases. CDR1 and CDR2 (germline): PRHDT, FYEKMQ (reference sequence). The CDR3 totals 15 residues. Trimming stripped 5 bases from V and 0 bases from J, with 14 bases between.

The rearrangement uses TRBV7-9 and TRBJ1-3; D might be TRBD1 (5 bases). Germline V gives CDR1 SEHNR, CDR2 FQNEAQ (reference sequence). Trimming left V 5 bases short and J 0 bases short, with 14 bases between. The CDR3 is made up of 16 amino acids. In nucleotides, the CDR3 is TGTGCCAGCAGCACGGATACAGGAAGCTCTGGAAACACCATATATTTT. Amino acid sequence: CASSTDTGSSGNTIYF.

The chain joins TRBV19 to TRBJ1-1, with unresolved D. Per the germline V gene, CDR1 is LNHDA and CDR2 is SQIVND (reference sequence). V lost 7 bases and J lost 3, with 15 bases in between. This CDR3 spans 14 amino acids. The CDR3 region has the DNA TGTGCCAGTATACCGGGCCTAGGGTACACTGAAGCTTTCTTT. This codes for CASIPGLGYTEAFF.

The chain uses TRBV11-2 and TRBJ1-6; D ambiguous. Germline lookup yields CDR1 SGHAT and CDR2 FQNNGV. CDR3 length: 17 amino acids. The V end was cut by 0 bases, the J end by 7 bases, with 16 bases between. The CDR3 nucleotides read TGTGCCAGCAGCTTAGATTCGCTATTACAGTTCAATTCACCCCTCCACTTT. As protein: CASSLDSLLQFNSPLHF.

This clone was seen once. V usage is TRBV5-1 and J usage is TRBJ2-2; tentative D call: TRBD1 (6 bases). CDR3 length: 16 residues. Germline CDR1 SGHRS, CDR2 YFSETQ. Trimming pared 3 bases from V and 0 bases from J, leaving 12 bases between. Here the CDR3 reads CASSSRGSTNTGELFF. In DNA, the CDR3 is TGCGCCAGCAGCTCCAGGGGCAGTACGAACACCGGGGAGCTGTTTTTT.

This clone showed up just a few times. CDR3 residues: CASSVLMDLQYGYTF. CDR3 DNA: TGTGCCAGCAGCGTCCTAATGGACCTACAGTATGGCTACACCTTC. V and J are TRBV9 and TRBJ1-2, with unresolved D. Trimming shortened V by 2 bases and J by 5 bases, and 16 bases separated the two germline ends. This CDR3 has 15 amino acids. The V gene's germline CDR1 is SGDLS and CDR2 YYNGEE.

The sample holds a few counts of this clone. The chain carries TRBV14 and TRBJ1-6, with 7 bases fitting TRBD1. V gave up 0 bases and J gave up 7 bases; unmatched junction bases: 0. Germline assignment: CDR1 SGHDN and CDR2 FVKESK. CDR3 length: 14 amino acids. The CDR3 DNA is TGTGCCAGCAGCCAAGACAGGGGGAATTCACCCCTCCACTTT. This sequence encodes CASSQDRGNSPLHF.